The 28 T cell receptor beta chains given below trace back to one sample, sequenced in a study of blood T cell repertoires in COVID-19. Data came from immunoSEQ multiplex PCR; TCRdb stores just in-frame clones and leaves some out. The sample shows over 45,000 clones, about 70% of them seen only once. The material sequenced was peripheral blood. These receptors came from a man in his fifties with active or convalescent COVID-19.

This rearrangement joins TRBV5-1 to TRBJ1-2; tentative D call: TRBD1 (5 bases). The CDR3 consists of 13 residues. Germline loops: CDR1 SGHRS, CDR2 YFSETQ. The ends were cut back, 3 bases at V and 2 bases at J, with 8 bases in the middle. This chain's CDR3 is CASSSSGNYGYTF. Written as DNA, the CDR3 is TGCGCCAGCAGCTCCTCAGGGAACTATGGCTACACCTTC.

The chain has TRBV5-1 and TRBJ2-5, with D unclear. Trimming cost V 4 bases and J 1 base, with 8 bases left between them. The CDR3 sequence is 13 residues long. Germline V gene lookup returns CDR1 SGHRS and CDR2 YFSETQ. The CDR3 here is CASSLGIQETQYF. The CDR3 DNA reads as TGCGCCAGCAGCCTAGGCATCCAAGAGACCCAGTACTTC.

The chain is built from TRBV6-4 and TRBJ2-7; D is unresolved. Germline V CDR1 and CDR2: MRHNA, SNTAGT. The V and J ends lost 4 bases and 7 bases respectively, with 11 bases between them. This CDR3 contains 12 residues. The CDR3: CASSGEAWEQYF. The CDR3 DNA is TGTGCCAGCAGTGGTGAGGCTTGGGAGCAGTACTTC.

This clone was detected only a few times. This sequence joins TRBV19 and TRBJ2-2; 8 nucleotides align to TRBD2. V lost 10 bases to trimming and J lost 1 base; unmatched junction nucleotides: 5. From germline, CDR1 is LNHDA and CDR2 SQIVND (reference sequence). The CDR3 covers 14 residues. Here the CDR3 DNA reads TGTGCCACCTCCCGGGGGGGGAACACCGGGGAGCTGTTTTTT. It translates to CATSRGGNTGELFF. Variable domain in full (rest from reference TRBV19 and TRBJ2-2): DGGITQSPKYLFRKEGQNVTLSCEQNLNHDAMYWYRQDPGQGLRLIYYSQIVNDFQKGDIAEGYSVSREKKESFPLTVTSAQKNPTAFYLCATSRGGNTGELFFGEGSRLTVL.

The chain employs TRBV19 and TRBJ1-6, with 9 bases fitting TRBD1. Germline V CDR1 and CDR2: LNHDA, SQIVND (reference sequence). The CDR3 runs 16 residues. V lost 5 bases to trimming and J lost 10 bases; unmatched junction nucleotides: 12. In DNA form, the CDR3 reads TGTGCCAGTAGTCGGGATCCGGGACAGGGCGTATCACCCCTCCACTTT. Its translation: CASSRDPGQGVSPLHF.

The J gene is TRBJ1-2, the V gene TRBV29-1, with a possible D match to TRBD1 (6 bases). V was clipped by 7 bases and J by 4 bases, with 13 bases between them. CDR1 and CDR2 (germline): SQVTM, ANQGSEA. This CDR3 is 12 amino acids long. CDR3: CSERGITYGYTF. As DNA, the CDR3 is TGCAGCGAAAGGGGGATTACCTATGGCTACACCTTC. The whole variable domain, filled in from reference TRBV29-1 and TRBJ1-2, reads SAVISQKPSRDICQRGTSLTIQCQVDSQVTMMFWYRQQPGQSLTLIATANQGSEATYESGFVIDKFPISRPNLTFSTLTVSNMSPEDSSIYLCSERGITYGYTFGSGTRLTVV.

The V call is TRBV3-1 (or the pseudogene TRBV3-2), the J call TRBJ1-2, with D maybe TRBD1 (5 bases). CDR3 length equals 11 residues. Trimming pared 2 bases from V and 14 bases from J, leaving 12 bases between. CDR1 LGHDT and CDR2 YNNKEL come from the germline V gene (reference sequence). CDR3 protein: CASSQRGEKTF. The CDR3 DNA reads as TGTGCCAGCAGCCAACGGGGGGAGAAAACCTTC.

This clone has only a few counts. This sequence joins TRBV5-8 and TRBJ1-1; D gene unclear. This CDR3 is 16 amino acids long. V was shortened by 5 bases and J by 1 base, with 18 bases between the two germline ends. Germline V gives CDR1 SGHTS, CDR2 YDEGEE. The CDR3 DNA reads TGTGCCAGCAGTTATACTGCCTCTCGCCCGAACACTGAAGCTTTCTTT. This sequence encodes CASSYTASRPNTEAFF. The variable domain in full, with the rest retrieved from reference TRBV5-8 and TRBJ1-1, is EAGVTQSPTHLIKTRGQQATLRCSPISGHTSVYWYQQALGLGLQFLLWYDEGEERNRGNFPPRFSGRQFPNYSSELNVNALELEDSALYLCASSYTASRPNTEAFFGQGTRLTVV.

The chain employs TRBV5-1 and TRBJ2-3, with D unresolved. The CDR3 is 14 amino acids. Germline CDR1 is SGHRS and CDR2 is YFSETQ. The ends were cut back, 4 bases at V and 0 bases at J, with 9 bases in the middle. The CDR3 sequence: CASSLTASTDTQYF. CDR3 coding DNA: TGCGCCAGCAGCCTTACAGCCAGCACAGATACGCAGTATTTT.

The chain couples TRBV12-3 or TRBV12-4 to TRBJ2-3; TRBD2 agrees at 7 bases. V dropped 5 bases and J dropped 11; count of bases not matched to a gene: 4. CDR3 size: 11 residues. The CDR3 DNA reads TGTGCCAGCAGTCTACTAGCGATGCAGTATTTT. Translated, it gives CASSLLAMQYF.

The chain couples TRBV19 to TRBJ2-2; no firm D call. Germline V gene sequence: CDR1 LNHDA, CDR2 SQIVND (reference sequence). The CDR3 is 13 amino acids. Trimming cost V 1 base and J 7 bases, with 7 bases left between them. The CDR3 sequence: CASSIGRYGELFF. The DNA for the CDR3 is TGTGCCAGTAGTATAGGTCGTTACGGGGAGCTGTTTTTT.

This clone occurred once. Here the CDR3 reads CAWSGSVANQPQHF. The CDR3 DNA is TGTGCCTGGAGTGGTTCAGTCGCCAATCAGCCCCAGCATTTT. The rearrangement joins TRBV30 to TRBJ1-5; D gene ambiguous. Trimming stripped 1 base from V and 3 bases from J, with 10 bases between. In germline, CDR1 is GTSNPN, CDR2 SVGIG (reference sequence). The CDR3 spans 14 residues.

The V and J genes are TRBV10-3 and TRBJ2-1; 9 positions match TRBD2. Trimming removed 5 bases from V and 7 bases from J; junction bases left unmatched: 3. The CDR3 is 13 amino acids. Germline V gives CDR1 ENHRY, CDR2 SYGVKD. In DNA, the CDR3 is TGTGCCATCAGTCAAGCGGGGGGAAATGAGCAGTTCTTC. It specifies CAISQAGGNEQFF.

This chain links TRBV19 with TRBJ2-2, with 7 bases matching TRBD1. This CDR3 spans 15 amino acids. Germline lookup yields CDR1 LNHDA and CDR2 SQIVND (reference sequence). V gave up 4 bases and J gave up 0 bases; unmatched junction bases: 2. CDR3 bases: TGTGCCAGTAGTAACAGGGGTTCGAACACCGGGGAGCTGTTTTTT. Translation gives CASSNRGSNTGELFF.

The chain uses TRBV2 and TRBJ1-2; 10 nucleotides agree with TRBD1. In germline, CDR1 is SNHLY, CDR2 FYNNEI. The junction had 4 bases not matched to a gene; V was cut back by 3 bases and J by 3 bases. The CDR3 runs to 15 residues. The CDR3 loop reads CASSDEGTGDYGYTF. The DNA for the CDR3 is TGTGCCAGCAGTGACGAGGGGACAGGGGACTATGGCTACACCTTC.

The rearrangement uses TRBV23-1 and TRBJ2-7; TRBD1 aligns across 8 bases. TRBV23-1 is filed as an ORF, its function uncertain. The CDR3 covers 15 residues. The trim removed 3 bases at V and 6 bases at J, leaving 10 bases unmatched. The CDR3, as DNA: TGCGCCAGCAGTCATCGTGGACAGGGCCTCGGCGAGCAGTACTTC. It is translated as CASSHRGQGLGEQYF.

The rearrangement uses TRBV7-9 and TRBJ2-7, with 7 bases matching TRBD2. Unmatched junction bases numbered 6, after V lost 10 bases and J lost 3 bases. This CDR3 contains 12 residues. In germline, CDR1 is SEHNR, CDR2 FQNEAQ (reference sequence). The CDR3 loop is CATLAAGYEQYF. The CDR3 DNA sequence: TGTGCCACCCTAGCGGCCGGCTACGAGCAGTACTTC.

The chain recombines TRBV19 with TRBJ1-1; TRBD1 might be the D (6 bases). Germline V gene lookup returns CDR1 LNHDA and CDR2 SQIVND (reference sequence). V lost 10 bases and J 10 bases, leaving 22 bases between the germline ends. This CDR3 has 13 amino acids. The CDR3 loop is CATQVGEGVAAFF. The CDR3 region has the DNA TGTGCCACCCAAGTGGGGGAGGGGGTGGCAGCTTTCTTT.

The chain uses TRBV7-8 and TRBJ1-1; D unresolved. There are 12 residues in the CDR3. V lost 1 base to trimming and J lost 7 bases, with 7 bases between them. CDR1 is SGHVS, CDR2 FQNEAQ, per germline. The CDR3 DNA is TGTGCCAGCAGCTTAGGCCGAGTTGAAGCTTTCTTT. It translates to CASSLGRVEAFF. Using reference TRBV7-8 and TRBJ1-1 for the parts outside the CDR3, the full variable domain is GAGVSQSPRYKVAKRGQDVALRCDPISGHVSLFWYQQALGQGPEFLTYFQNEAQLDKSGLPSDRFFAERPEGSVSTLKIQRTQQEDSAVYLCASSLGRVEAFFGQGTRLTVV.

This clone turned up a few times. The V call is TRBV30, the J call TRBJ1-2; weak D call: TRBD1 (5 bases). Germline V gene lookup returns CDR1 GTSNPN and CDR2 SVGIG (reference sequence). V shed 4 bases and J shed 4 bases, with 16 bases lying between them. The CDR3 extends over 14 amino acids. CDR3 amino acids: CAWTLGGDGYGYTF. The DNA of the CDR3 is TGTGCCTGGACCCTGGGGGGTGACGGCTATGGCTACACCTTC.

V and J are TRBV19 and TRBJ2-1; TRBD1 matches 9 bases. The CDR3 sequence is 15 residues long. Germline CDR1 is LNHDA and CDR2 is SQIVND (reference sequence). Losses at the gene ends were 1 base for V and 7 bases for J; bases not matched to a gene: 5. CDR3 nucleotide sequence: TGTGCCAGTAGTATAGCCGGGACAGGGCGGAATGAGCAGTTCTTC. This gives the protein CASSIAGTGRNEQFF.

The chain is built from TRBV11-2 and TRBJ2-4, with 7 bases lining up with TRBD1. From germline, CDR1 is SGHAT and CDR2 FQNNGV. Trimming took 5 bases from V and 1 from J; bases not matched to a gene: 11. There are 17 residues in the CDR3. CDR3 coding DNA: TGTGCCAGCAGCGATATTAGGGTAGGGGGCGCCAAAAACATTCAGTACTTC. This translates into CASSDIRVGGAKNIQYF. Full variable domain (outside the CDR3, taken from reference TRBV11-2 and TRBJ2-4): EAGVAQSPRYKIIEKRQSVAFWCNPISGHATLYWYQQILGQGPKLLIQFQNNGVVDDSQLPKDRFSAERLKGVDSTLKIQPAKLEDSAVYLCASSDIRVGGAKNIQYFGAGTRLSVL.

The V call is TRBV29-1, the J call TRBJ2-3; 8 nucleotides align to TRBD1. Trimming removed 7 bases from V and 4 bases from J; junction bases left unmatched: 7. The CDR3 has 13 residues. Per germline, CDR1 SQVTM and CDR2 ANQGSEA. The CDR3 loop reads CSGDRGNADTQYF. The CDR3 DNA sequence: TGCAGCGGTGACAGGGGAAATGCAGATACGCAGTATTTT.

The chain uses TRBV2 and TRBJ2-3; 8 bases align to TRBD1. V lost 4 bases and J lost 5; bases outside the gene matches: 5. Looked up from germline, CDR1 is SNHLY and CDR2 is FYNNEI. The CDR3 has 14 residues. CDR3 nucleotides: TGTGCCAGCAGTGGGCAGGGGGCTCGAGATACGCAGTATTTT. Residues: CASSGQGARDTQYF.

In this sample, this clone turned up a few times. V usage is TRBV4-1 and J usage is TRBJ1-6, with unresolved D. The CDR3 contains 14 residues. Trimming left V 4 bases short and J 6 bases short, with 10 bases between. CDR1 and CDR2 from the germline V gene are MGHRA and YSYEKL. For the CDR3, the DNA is TGCGCCAGCAGCCCGTCTCGGGTTAATTCACCCCTCCACTTT. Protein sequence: CASSPSRVNSPLHF.

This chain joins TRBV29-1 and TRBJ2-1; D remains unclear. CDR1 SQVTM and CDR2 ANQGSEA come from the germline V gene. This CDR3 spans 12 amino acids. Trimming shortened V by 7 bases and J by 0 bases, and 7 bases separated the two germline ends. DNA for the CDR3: TGCAGCGCGCTAAGCTCCTACAATGAGCAGTTCTTC. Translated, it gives CSALSSYNEQFF.

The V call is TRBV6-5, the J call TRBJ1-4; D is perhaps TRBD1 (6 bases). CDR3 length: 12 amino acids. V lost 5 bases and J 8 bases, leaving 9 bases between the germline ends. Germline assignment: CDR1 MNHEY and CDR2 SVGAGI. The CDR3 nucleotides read TGTGCCAGCAGTCGAACAGGGGAAAAACTGTTTTTT. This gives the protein CASSRTGEKLFF.

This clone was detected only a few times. As DNA, the CDR3 is TGTGCCAGCAGCCAAGATCCGGCGGAGAGATACGAGCAGTACTTC. Its translation is CASSQDPAERYEQYF. This chain connects TRBV4-2 to TRBJ2-7; D not certain. Trimming removed 0 bases at V and 4 bases at J, with 13 bases between. CDR1 and CDR2 (germline): LGHNA, YNFKEQ. CDR3 length: 15 residues.